This TCR beta chain is from a study of metastatic and nonmetastatic thyroid tumors. Study-wide background: Both malignant and benign thyroid patients supplied peripheral blood and tumor or nodule tissue samples, across which the repertoires of these patients were then compared. General observations from the study: Malignant tumors reportedly showed significantly higher TCR beta diversity than benign nodules in both blood and tumor.

The sample holds many counts of this clone. Its specificity is unknown. Study processing details: Building a distant-metastasis classifier for papillary thyroid cancer drew on CDR3 differences across clinicopathological groups. TCRdb redid the clone calls on the PCR reads using MiXCR. In this record, the V and J calls reflect TCRdb's handling and not the investigators' own analysis. The repertoire holds nearly 25,000 clones, 20% to 30% seen once, with 18% in the top ten. The germline CDR1 and CDR2 sequences are PRHDT and FYEKMQ (reference sequence). V trimming: 7 bases; J trimming: 8 bases; junction bases outside the gene matches: 12. This CDR3 has 15 amino acids. Every patient underwent thyroid surgery untreated.

The sequencing sample was made of blood. The clonotype comes from a male donor with papillary thyroid cancer or a benign thyroid nodule (not recorded which). Some clones in this sample may be carry-over from other donors' samples. The chain has TRBV13 and TRBJ2-2, with TRBD2 matching over 8 bases. The CDR3 DNA follows: TGTGCCAGCACCACATACCAGCGGGAGCGGGGGGAGCTGTTTTTT. Translated, it gives CASTTYQRERGELFF.